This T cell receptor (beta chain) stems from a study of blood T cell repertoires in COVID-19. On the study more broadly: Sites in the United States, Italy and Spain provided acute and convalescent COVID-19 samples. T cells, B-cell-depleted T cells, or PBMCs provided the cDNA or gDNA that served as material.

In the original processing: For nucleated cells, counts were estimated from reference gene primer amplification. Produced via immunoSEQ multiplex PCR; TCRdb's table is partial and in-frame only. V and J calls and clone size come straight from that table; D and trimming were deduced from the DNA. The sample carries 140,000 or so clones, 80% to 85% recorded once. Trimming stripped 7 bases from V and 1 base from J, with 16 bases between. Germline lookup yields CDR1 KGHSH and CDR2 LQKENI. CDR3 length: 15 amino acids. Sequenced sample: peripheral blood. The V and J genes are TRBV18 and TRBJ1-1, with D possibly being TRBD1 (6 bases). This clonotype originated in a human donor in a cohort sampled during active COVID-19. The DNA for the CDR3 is TGTGCCAGCTGCCAGGGGTCCCACAAGAACACTGAAGCTTTCTTT. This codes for CASCQGSHKNTEAFF.